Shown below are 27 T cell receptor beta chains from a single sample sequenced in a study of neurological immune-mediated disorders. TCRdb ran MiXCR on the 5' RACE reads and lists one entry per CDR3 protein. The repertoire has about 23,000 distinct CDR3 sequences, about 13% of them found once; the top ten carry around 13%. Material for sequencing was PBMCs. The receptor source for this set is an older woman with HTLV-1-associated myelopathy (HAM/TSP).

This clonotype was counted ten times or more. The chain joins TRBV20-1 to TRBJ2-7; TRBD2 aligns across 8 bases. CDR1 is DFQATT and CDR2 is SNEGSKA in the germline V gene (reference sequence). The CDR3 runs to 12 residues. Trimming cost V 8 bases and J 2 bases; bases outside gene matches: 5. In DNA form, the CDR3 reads TGCAGTTCGGGGGGGGGAGCCTACGAGCAGTACTTC. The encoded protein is CSSGGGAYEQYF.

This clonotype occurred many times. DNA of the CDR3: TGTGCCAGCAGTCAAAAGTCGAAGGGACCCCGGACAGATACGCAGTATTTT. It is translated as CASSQKSKGPRTDTQYF. The chain couples TRBV21-1 to TRBJ2-3; the table's TRBD1 call for D was not verified on the DNA. TRBV21-1 is a pseudogene. CDR3 size: 17 residues.

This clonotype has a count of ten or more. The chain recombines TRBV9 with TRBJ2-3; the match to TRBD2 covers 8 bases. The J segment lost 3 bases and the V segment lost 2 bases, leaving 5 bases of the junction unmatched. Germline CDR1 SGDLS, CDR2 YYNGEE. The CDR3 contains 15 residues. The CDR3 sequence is CASSVQGLETDTQYF. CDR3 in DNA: TGTGCCAGCAGCGTGCAGGGACTAGAGACAGATACGCAGTATTTT.

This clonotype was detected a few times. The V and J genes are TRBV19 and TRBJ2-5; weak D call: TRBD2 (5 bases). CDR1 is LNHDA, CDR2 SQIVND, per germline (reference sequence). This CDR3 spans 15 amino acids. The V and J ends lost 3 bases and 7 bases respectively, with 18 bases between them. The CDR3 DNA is TGTGCCAGTAGTATCCCCGGGAACCGATGGGGGACCCAGTACTTC. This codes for CASSIPGNRWGTQYF.

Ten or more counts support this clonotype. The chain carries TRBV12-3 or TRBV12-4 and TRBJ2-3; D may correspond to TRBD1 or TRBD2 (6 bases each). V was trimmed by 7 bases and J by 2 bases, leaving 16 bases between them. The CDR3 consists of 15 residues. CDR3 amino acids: CASTLGPGATDTQYF. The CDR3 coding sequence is TGTGCCAGCACCCTAGGGCCGGGGGCCACAGATACGCAGTATTTT.

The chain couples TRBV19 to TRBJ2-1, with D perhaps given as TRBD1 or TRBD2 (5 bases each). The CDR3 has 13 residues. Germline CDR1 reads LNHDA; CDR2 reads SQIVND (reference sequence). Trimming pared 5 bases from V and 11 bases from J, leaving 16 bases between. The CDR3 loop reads CASSDQGEGQQFF. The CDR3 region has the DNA TGTGCCAGTAGTGATCAGGGTGAGGGACAGCAGTTCTTC.

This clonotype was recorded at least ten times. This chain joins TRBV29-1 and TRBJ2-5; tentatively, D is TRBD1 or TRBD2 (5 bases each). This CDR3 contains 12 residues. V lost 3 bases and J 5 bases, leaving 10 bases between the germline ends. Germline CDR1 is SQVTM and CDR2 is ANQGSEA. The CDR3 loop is CSVDGAWETQYF. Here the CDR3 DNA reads TGCAGCGTTGACGGGGCTTGGGAGACCCAGTACTTC.

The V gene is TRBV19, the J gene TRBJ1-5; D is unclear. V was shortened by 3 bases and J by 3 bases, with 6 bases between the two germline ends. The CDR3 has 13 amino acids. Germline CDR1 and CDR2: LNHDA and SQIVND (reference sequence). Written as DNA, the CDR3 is TGTGCCAGTAGTATGCGGATCAATCAGCCCCAGCATTTT. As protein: CASSMRINQPQHF.

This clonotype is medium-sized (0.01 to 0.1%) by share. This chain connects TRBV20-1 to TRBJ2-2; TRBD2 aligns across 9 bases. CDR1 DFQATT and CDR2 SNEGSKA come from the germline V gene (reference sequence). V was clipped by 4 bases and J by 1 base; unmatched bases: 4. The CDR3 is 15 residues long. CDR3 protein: CSAIPTSGNTGELFF. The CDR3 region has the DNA TGCAGTGCTATCCCGACTAGCGGGAACACCGGGGAGCTGTTTTTT.

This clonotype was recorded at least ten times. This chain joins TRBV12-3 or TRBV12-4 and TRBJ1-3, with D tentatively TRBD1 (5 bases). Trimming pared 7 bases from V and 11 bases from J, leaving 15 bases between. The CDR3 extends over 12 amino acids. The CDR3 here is CASTTQGRAIYF. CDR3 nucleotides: TGTGCCAGCACTACTCAGGGAAGGGCCATATATTTT.

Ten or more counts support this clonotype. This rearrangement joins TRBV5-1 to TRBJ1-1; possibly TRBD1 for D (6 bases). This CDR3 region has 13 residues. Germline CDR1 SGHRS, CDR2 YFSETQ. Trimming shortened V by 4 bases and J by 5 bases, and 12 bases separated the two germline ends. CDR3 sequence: CASSLHQGTEAFF. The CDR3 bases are TGCGCCAGCAGCCTCCACCAGGGGACTGAAGCTTTCTTT.

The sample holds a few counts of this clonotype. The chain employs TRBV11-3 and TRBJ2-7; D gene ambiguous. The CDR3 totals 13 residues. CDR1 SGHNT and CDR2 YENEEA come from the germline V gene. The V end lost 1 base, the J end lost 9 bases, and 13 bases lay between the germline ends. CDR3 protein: CASSLVGRVTQYF. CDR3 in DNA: TGTGCCAGCAGCTTAGTGGGTAGGGTAACGCAGTACTTC. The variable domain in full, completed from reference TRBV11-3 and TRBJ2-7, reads EAGVVQSPRYKIIEKKQPVAFWCNPISGHNTLYWYLQNLGQGPELLIRYENEEAVDDSQLPKDRFSAERLKGVDSTLKIQPAELGDSAVYLCASSLVGRVTQYFGPGTRLTVT.

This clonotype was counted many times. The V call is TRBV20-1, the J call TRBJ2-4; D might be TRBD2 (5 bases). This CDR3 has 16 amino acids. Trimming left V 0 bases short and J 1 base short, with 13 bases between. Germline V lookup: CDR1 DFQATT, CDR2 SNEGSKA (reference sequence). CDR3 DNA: TGCAGTGCTAGAGATCCTAGCCTACAGGCCAAAAACATTCAGTACTTC. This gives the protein CSARDPSLQAKNIQYF.

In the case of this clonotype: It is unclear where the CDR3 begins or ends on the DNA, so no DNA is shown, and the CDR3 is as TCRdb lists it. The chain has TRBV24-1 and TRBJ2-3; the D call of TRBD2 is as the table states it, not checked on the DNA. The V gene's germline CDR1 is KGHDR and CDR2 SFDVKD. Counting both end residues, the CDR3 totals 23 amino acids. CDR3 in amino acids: CATSPTNSAVYLCASSLGPERYF.

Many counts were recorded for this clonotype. CDR3 sequence: CASSQVSRNYEQYF. The CDR3 DNA is TGTGCCAGCAGCCAAGTATCCAGGAATTACGAGCAGTACTTC. This rearrangement joins TRBV3-1 to TRBJ2-7; no firm D call. Germline lookup yields CDR1 LGHDT and CDR2 YNNKEL (reference sequence). The CDR3 is made up of 14 amino acids. V dropped 1 base and J dropped 4 bases, with 11 bases sitting between them.

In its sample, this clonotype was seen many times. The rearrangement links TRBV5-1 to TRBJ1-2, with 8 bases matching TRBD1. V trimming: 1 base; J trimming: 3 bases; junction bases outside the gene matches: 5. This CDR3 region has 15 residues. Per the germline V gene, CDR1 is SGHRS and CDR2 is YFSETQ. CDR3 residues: CASSLRDRPDYGYTF. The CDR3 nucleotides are TGCGCCAGCAGCTTGAGGGACAGGCCAGACTATGGCTACACCTTC.

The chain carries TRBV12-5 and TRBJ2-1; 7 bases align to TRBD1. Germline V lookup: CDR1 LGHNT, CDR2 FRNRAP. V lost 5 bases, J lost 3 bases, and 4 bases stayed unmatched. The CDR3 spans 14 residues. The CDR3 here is CASGPRDSYNEQFF. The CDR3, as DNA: TGTGCTAGTGGTCCACGGGACAGCTACAATGAGCAGTTCTTC.

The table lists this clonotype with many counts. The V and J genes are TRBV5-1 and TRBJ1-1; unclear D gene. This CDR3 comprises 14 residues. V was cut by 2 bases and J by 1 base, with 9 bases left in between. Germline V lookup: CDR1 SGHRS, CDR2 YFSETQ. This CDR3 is CASSLGGWNTEAFF. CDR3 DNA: TGCGCCAGCAGCTTAGGAGGGTGGAACACTGAAGCTTTCTTT.

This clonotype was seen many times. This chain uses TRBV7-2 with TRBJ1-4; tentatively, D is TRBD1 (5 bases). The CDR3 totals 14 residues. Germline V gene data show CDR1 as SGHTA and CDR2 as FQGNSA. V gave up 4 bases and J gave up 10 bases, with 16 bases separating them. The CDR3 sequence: CASSSRGGRAKLFF. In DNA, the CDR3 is TGTGCCAGCAGCTCCCGGGGCGGCCGAGCAAAACTGTTTTTT.

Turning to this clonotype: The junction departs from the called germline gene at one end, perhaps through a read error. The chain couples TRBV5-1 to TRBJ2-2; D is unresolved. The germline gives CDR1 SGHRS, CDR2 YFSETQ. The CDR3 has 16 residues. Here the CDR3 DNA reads TGCGCCAGCAACTTGGCTATAGCCCCGAACAACGGGGAGCTGTTTTTT. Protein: CASNLAIAPNNGELFF.

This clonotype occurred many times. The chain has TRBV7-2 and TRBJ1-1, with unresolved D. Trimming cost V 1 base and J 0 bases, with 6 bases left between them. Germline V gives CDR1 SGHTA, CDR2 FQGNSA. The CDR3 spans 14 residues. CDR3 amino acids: CASSLEVMNTEAFF. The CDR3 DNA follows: TGTGCCAGCAGCTTAGAAGTGATGAACACTGAAGCTTTCTTT.

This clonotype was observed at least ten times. The DNA for the CDR3 is TGTGCCAGCAGTTACACCCCCCCCAGGAGCTCTGGAAACACCATATATTTT. As protein: CASSYTPPRSSGNTIYF. V gene TRBV6-6 combines with J gene TRBJ1-3; D is uncertain. The CDR3 sequence is 17 residues long. With 2 bases removed from V and 0 bases from J, the gap between germline ends came to 14 bases. The germline V gene encodes CDR1 MNHNY and CDR2 SVGAGI (reference sequence).

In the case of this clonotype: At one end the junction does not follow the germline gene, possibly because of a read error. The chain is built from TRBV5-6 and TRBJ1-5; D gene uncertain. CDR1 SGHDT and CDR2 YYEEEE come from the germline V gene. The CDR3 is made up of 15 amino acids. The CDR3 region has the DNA TGTGCCAGCAGCTTGGATGGCAGGAGGCCTCAGCCCCATCATTTT. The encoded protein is CASSLDGRRPQPHHF. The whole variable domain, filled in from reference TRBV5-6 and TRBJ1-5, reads DAGVTQSPTHLIKTRGQQVTLRCSPKSGHDTVSWYQQALGQGPQFIFQYYEEEERQRGNFPDRFSGHQFPNYSSELNVNALLLGDSALYLCASSLDGRRPQPHHFGDGTRLSIL.

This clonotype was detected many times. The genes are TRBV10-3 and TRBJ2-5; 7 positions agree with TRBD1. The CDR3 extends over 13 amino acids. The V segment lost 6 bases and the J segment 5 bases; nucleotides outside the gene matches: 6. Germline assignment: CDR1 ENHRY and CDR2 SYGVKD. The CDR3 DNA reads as TGTGCCATCAGCGAGACAGGGATGGAGACCCAGTACTTC. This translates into CAISETGMETQYF.

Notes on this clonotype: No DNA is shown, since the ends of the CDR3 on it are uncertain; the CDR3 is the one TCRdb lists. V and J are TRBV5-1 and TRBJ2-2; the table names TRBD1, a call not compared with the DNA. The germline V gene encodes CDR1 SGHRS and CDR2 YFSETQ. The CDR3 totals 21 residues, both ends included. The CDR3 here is CASSFYICSARTYRETGELFF.

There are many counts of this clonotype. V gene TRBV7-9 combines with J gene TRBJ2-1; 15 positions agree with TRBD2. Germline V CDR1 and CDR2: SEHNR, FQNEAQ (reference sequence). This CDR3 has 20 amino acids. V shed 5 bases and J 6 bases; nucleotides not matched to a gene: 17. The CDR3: CASSHIFSGTSGRPSNEQFF. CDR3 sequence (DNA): TGTGCCAGCAGCCATATATTTTCCGGGACTAGCGGGAGGCCGAGCAATGAGCAGTTCTTC.

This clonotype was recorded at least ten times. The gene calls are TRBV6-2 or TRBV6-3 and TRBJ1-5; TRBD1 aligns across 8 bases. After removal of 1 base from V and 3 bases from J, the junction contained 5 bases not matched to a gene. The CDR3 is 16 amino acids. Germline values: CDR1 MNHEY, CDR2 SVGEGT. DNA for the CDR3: TGTGCCAGCAGTTACTTGACAGGGGAGAACAATCAGCCCCAGCATTTT. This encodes CASSYLTGENNQPQHF.